The 10 T cell receptor beta chains below all came from one sample that was sequenced in a study of CD8+ T cells in alopecia areata. Regarding treatment: oral pan-JAK inhibitor, 5-10 mg twice daily. Reverse transcribed after extraction, RNA yielded cDNA as the sequencing template. This table comes from immunoSEQ multiplex PCR, and its TCRdb copy is limited to in-frame clones, with some not included. The sample carries a few hundred thousand clones, roughly 40% recorded once. The source material was CD4+ T cells sorted from blood, sampled at approximately week 39, from a patient treated with tofacitinib. The receptors here all came from a human donor with alopecia areata.

The chain uses TRBV6-5 and TRBJ2-7; D might be TRBD1 or TRBD2, each matching 5 bases. With 4 bases removed from V and 4 bases from J, the gap between germline ends came to 17 bases. The germline CDR1 and CDR2 sequences are MNHEY and SVGAGI. This CDR3 is 15 amino acids long. Here the CDR3 reads CASSSPGTLRYEQYF. The DNA for the CDR3 is TGTGCCAGCAGTTCCCCCGGGACCTTGAGGTACGAGCAGTACTTC.

This chain links TRBV7-6 with TRBJ2-2, with 8 positions matching TRBD2. The V segment lost 5 bases and the J segment 6 bases; nucleotides outside the gene matches: 5. The V gene's germline CDR1 is SGHVS and CDR2 FNYEAQ. This CDR3 spans 14 amino acids. This CDR3 is CASSAPSGPGELFF. Written as DNA, the CDR3 is TGTGCCAGCAGCGCGCCTAGCGGGCCCGGGGAGCTGTTTTTT. Full variable domain (outside the CDR3, taken from reference TRBV7-6 and TRBJ2-2): GAGVSQSPRYKVTKRGQDVALRCDPISGHVSLYWYRQALGQGPEFLTYFNYEAQQDKSGLPNDRFSAERPEGSISTLTIQRTEQRDSAMYRCASSAPSGPGELFFGEGSRLTVL.

CDR3 sequence (DNA): TGTGCCAGCAGTACACGAGCGACGTCCGGGGAGCAGTACTTC. It yields the protein CASSTRATSGEQYF. This sequence joins TRBV7-2 and TRBJ2-5; the D gene is possibly TRBD2 (5 bases). Trimming took 6 bases from V and 11 from J, leaving 22 bases between them. Germline V CDR1 and CDR2: SGHTA, FQGNSA. This CDR3 contains 14 residues.

This chain links TRBV11-2 with TRBJ2-2; 7 nucleotides agree with TRBD2. This CDR3 comprises 15 residues. V lost 5 bases and J lost 5; bases outside the gene matches: 8. CDR1 and CDR2 from the germline V gene are SGHAT and FQNNGV. The DNA for the CDR3 is TGTGCCAGCAGCCCCCCGGGAGGAAGGACCGGGGAGCTGTTTTTT. It translates to CASSPPGGRTGELFF.

This chain links TRBV2 with TRBJ2-2; 7 positions agree with TRBD1. CDR3 size: 14 residues. Germline values: CDR1 SNHLY, CDR2 FYNNEI. The V segment lost 3 bases and the J segment 5 bases; nucleotides outside the gene matches: 3. The CDR3 spells CASSETQGTGELFF. CDR3 sequence (DNA): TGTGCCAGCAGTGAGACACAGGGGACCGGGGAGCTGTTTTTT.

The CDR3 sequence is CASSSAGTSGSEQFF. CDR3 nucleotide sequence: TGTGCCAGCAGTTCGGCCGGGACTAGCGGCAGTGAGCAGTTCTTC. This sequence joins TRBV5-4 and TRBJ2-1; 11 nucleotides agree with TRBD2. This CDR3 has 15 amino acids. The germline V gene encodes CDR1 SGHNT and CDR2 YYREEE (reference sequence). The ends lost 5 bases at V and 9 bases at J; junction bases unmatched: 10.

This clone has only a few counts. The genes are TRBV28 and TRBJ2-5; D gene unclear. Looked up from germline, CDR1 is MDHEN and CDR2 is SYDVKM. The CDR3 totals 15 residues. V lost 6 bases and J 5 bases, leaving 19 bases between the germline ends. CDR3 DNA: TGTGCCAGCAGATCCCCTTTGGGCGGCGTGGAGACCCAGTACTTC. Encoded protein: CASRSPLGGVETQYF.

In its sample, this clone was seen a few times. As DNA, the CDR3 is TGTGCCAGCTCATCGGATGTCTATGGCTACACCTTC. It yields the protein CASSSDVYGYTF. The gene calls are TRBV18 and TRBJ1-2; D gene unclear. Per germline, CDR1 KGHSH and CDR2 LQKENI. The CDR3 totals 12 residues. The V end was cut by 5 bases, the J end by 4 bases, with 8 bases between. Full variable domain (outside the CDR3, taken from reference TRBV18 and TRBJ1-2): NAGVMQNPRHLVRRRGQEARLRCSPMKGHSHVYWYRQLPEEGLKFMVYLQKENIIDESGMPKERFSAEFPKEGPSILRIQQVVRGDSAAYFCASSSDVYGYTFGSGTRLTVV.

This chain's CDR3 is CASSLIGNTEAFF. The CDR3 DNA reads TGTGCCAGCAGTTTAATCGGGAACACTGAAGCTTTCTTT. J is TRBJ1-1 and V is TRBV27; D is undetermined. The CDR3 spans 13 residues. V was clipped by 2 bases and J by 1 base, with 5 bases between them. CDR1 is MNHEY, CDR2 SMNVEV, per germline (reference sequence).

The rearrangement links TRBV4-1 to TRBJ2-3; TRBD2 matches 7 bases. This CDR3 comprises 16 residues. Losses at the gene ends were 3 bases for V and 1 base for J; bases not matched to a gene: 7. The germline V gene has CDR1 MGHRA and CDR2 YSYEKL. CDR3 DNA: TGCGCCAGCAGCCATTCCGGGGGAGGGGGCACAGATACGCAGTATTTT. This gives the protein CASSHSGGGGTDTQYF.